A selection of T cell receptor beta chains follows, all from one sample in a study of beta chain features in type 1 diabetes. Libraries were prepared by immunoSEQ multiplex PCR; TCRdb keeps only in-frame clonotypes and omits some of them. The sample includes some 700,000 clones, about an eighth of them seen just once. Sequencing was performed on naive CD4+ T cells from blood. The receptors here all came from a man aged 18 to 35 with type 1 diabetes. Both conserved end residues are part of each CDR3. The order of the fields is J gene, V gene, CDR3 length, D gene, clone size, CDR3 protein, CDR3 DNA. The D gene is left open where the match is weak. The size of a clone is reported for some rows only, either as once, few or many, or as a class for expanded clones.

j_gene: TRBJ1-4; v_gene: TRBV5-1; len: 15; d_gene: NA; abundance: NA; CDR3aa: CASSLPTGDNEKLFF; CDR3nt: TGCGCCAGCAGCTTGCCGACAGGAGATAATGAAAAACTGTTTTTT
j_gene: TRBJ1-2; v_gene: TRBV5-1; len: 14; d_gene: NA; abundance: few; CDR3aa: CASSLGSPAYGYTF; CDR3nt: TGCGCCAGCAGCTTGGGTTCCCCGGCCTATGGCTACACCTTC
j_gene: TRBJ2-1; v_gene: TRBV5-1; len: 14; d_gene: NA; abundance: few; CDR3aa: CASSLTSSYNEQFF; CDR3nt: TGCGCCAGCAGCCTCACCAGCTCCTACAATGAGCAGTTCTTC
j_gene: TRBJ1-2; v_gene: TRBV5-6; len: 14; d_gene: NA; abundance: NA; CDR3aa: CASKQFWGDYGYTF; CDR3nt: TGTGCCAGCAAACAATTCTGGGGCGACTATGGCTACACCTTC
j_gene: TRBJ1-2; v_gene: TRBV25-1; len: 14; d_gene: TRBD1; abundance: once; CDR3aa: CASSVQGAGYGYTF; CDR3nt: TGTGCCAGCAGTGTTCAGGGGGCTGGGTATGGCTACACCTTC
j_gene: TRBJ2-1; v_gene: TRBV4-2; len: 19; d_gene: TRBD2; abundance: few; CDR3aa: CASSQEGTSGGSSYNEQFF; CDR3nt: TGTGCCAGCAGCCAAGAAGGAACTAGCGGGGGGAGCTCCTACAATGAGCAGTTCTTC
j_gene: TRBJ1-5; v_gene: TRBV27; len: 15; d_gene: NA; abundance: NA; CDR3aa: CASSPTGRIDQPQHF; CDR3nt: TGTGCCAGCAGTCCAACCGGACGGATAGATCAGCCCCAGCATTTT
j_gene: TRBJ2-2; v_gene: TRBV7-9; len: 14; d_gene: NA; abundance: NA; CDR3aa: CAIPTGGYTGELFF; CDR3nt: TGTGCCATCCCTACCGGTGGATACACCGGGGAGCTGTTTTTT
j_gene: TRBJ1-4; v_gene: TRBV6-5; len: 14; d_gene: NA; abundance: few; CDR3aa: CAISESAANEKLFF; CDR3nt: TGTGCCATCAGTGAGTCGGCAGCTAATGAAAAACTGTTTTTT
j_gene: TRBJ2-7; v_gene: TRBV2; len: 13; d_gene: NA; abundance: few; CDR3aa: CASTIGESYEQYF; CDR3nt: TGTGCCAGCACCATTGGGGAAAGCTACGAGCAGTACTTC
j_gene: TRBJ2-6; v_gene: TRBV7-3; len: 15; d_gene: NA; abundance: NA; CDR3aa: CASSLWASGANVLTF; CDR3nt: TGTGCCAGCAGCTTATGGGCTTCTGGGGCCAACGTCCTGACTTTC
j_gene: TRBJ1-2; v_gene: TRBV13; len: 15; d_gene: NA; abundance: NA; CDR3aa: CASSSTLVGALGYTF; CDR3nt: TGTGCCAGCAGCTCCACTTTGGTGGGGGCTTTGGGCTACACCTTC
j_gene: TRBJ1-5; v_gene: TRBV10-3; len: 13; d_gene: TRBD1; abundance: few; CDR3aa: CASRTGESQPQHF; CDR3nt: TGTGCCTCCCGAACAGGGGAGAGTCAGCCCCAGCATTTT
j_gene: TRBJ1-1; v_gene: TRBV5-1; len: 13; d_gene: NA; abundance: NA; CDR3aa: CASSLAGETEAFF; CDR3nt: TGCGCCAGCAGCTTAGCAGGGGAAACTGAAGCTTTCTTT
j_gene: TRBJ2-1; v_gene: TRBV6-4; len: 12; d_gene: NA; abundance: NA; CDR3aa: CASSGSGNEQFF; CDR3nt: TGTGCCAGCAGTGGCAGTGGAAATGAGCAGTTCTTC
j_gene: TRBJ1-1; v_gene: TRBV6-5; len: 15; d_gene: NA; abundance: NA; CDR3aa: CASRSGTDMNTEAFF; CDR3nt: TGTGCCAGCAGGTCCGGAACAGATATGAACACTGAAGCTTTCTTT
j_gene: TRBJ1-5; v_gene: TRBV30; len: 12; d_gene: NA; abundance: many; CDR3aa: CACQRLGQPQHF; CDR3nt: TGTGCCTGCCAAAGGCTTGGGCAGCCCCAGCATTTT
j_gene: TRBJ2-5; v_gene: TRBV2; len: 12; d_gene: NA; abundance: NA; CDR3aa: CASSTGSETQYF; CDR3nt: TGTGCCAGCAGTACAGGGAGCGAGACCCAGTACTTC
j_gene: TRBJ1-2; v_gene: TRBV15; len: 15; d_gene: TRBD1; abundance: few; CDR3aa: CATSRGPGTGDGYTF; CDR3nt: TGTGCCACCAGCAGAGGGCCAGGGACAGGAGATGGCTACACCTTC
j_gene: TRBJ1-1; v_gene: TRBV30; len: 15; d_gene: NA; abundance: NA; CDR3aa: CAWMGGTPLGTEAFF; CDR3nt: TGTGCCTGGATGGGAGGGACCCCTCTAGGCACTGAAGCTTTCTTT
j_gene: TRBJ2-7; v_gene: TRBV30; len: 14; d_gene: NA; abundance: NA; CDR3aa: CAWSGTGGTYEQYF; CDR3nt: TGTGCCTGGAGTGGCACCGGAGGCACCTACGAGCAGTACTTC
j_gene: TRBJ1-2; v_gene: TRBV5-1; len: 14; d_gene: NA; abundance: few; CDR3aa: CASSLAEGGRGYTF; CDR3nt: TGCGCCAGCAGCTTGGCCGAGGGCGGACGGGGCTACACCTTC
j_gene: TRBJ2-6; v_gene: TRBV29-1; len: 14; d_gene: NA; abundance: few; CDR3aa: CSVGWNSGANVLTF; CDR3nt: TGCAGCGTTGGATGGAACTCTGGGGCCAACGTCCTGACTTTC
j_gene: TRBJ1-5; v_gene: TRBV6-5; len: 12; d_gene: NA; abundance: NA; CDR3aa: CASRGPNQPQHF; CDR3nt: TGTGCCAGCAGGGGGCCAAATCAGCCCCAGCATTTT
j_gene: TRBJ2-1; v_gene: TRBV19; len: 16; d_gene: TRBD2; abundance: few; CDR3aa: CASTNPGLAKNNEQFF; CDR3nt: TGTGCCAGTACCAACCCGGGACTAGCGAAAAACAATGAGCAGTTCTTC